This T cell receptor (beta chain) stems from a study of cytomegalovirus exposure and HLA in healthy donors. Findings and limits, study-wide: Rarity characterized most TCR sequences, yet some public TCRs appeared in many donors. Most of the TCR beta V segments (in an earlier analysis) were productive either about 87% or about 30% of the time. The authors later linked a missense DCLRE1C variant to TCR beta V- and J-gene trimming. The likely origin of a cluster of highly shared sequence variants was a sequencing artifact.

This CDR3 comprises 15 residues. V lost 6 bases and J 2 bases, leaving 14 bases between the germline ends. From germline, CDR1 is SGHTA and CDR2 FQGNSA. PCR employed 60 Vbeta and 13 Jbeta primers. Clones were read by immunoSEQ multiplex PCR, and TCRdb kept only the in-frame ones, dropping some. Of about 130,000 clones listed, roughly a tenth are singletons. As concerns this clone: Its matching antigen is unknown.

Sequences were obtained from PBMCs. The rearrangement joins TRBV7-2 to TRBJ2-1; D is undetermined. This clonotype originated in a young woman in good health and CMV-seropositive. Here the CDR3 DNA reads TGTGCCAGCAGTTTAAGCATTATGGCCTACAATGAGCAGTTCTTC. Translating gives CASSLSIMAYNEQFF.